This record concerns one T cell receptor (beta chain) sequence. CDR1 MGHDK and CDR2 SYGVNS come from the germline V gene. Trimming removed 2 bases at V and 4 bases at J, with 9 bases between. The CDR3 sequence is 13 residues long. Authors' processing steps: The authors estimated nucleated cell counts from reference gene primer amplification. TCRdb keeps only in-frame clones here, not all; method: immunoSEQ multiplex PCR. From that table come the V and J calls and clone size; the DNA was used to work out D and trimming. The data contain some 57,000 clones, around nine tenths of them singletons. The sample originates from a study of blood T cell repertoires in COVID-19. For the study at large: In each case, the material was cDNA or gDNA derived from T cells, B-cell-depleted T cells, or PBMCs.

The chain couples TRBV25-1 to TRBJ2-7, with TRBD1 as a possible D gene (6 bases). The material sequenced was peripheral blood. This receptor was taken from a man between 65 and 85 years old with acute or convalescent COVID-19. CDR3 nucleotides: TGTGCCAGCAGTGAAACAGGGCTATACGAGCAGTACTTC. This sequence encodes CASSETGLYEQYF.